The 8 T cell receptor beta chains below all came from one sample that was sequenced in a study of blood T cell repertoires in COVID-19. Measured with immunoSEQ multiplex PCR; TCRdb has only the in-frame clones, and not every one. Among about 300,000 clones listed, 70% to 90% were seen once. The sample taken for sequencing was peripheral blood. The receptors here all came from a woman aged 25 to 39 with COVID-19, enrolled during active disease.

The chain recombines TRBV3-1 (or the pseudogene TRBV3-2) with TRBJ1-4; D possibly corresponds to TRBD1 (5 bases). This CDR3 region has 14 residues. V lost 6 bases to trimming and J lost 8 bases, with 16 bases between them. Per germline, CDR1 LGHDT and CDR2 YNNKEL (reference sequence). CDR3 residues: CASSRGGAGEKLFF. The CDR3 nucleotides read TGTGCCAGCAGTCGGGGAGGGGCGGGAGAAAAACTGTTTTTT.

The rearrangement uses TRBV4-1 and TRBJ2-7; perhaps TRBD2 as D (5 bases). The CDR3 length is 16 residues. Germline V gene data show CDR1 as MGHRA and CDR2 as YSYEKL. V lost 0 bases, J lost 2 bases, and 14 bases lay in between. As DNA, the CDR3 is TGCGCCAGCAGCCAAGATTGGGAGTCCCAAACCTACGAGCAGTACTTC. Translated, it gives CASSQDWESQTYEQYF.

This clone was seen a handful of times. This rearrangement joins TRBV19 to TRBJ1-1; 7 bases align to TRBD1. The CDR3 loop spans 13 amino acids. The V gene's germline CDR1 is LNHDA and CDR2 SQIVND (reference sequence). The J segment lost 8 bases and the V segment lost 8 bases, leaving 11 bases of the junction unmatched. As DNA, the CDR3 is TGTGCCAGTGCATCCGGGACAGTCCGAGAAGCTTTCTTT. This sequence encodes CASASGTVREAFF.

Note on this clone: Other DNA sequences from this sample encode an identical CDR3 as well. The chain is built from TRBV5-1 and TRBJ2-5; 7 nucleotides match TRBD2. Germline V gene lookup returns CDR1 SGHRS and CDR2 YFSETQ. Trimming removed 0 bases from V and 5 bases from J; junction bases left unmatched: 1. This CDR3 spans 13 amino acids. This CDR3 reads CASSLGGGETQYF. The CDR3 coding sequence is TGCGCCAGCAGCTTGGGGGGAGGGGAGACCCAGTACTTC. The full variable domain, with the rest looked up from reference TRBV5-1 and TRBJ2-5, is KAGVTQTPRYLIKTRGQQVTLSCSPISGHRSVSWYQQTPGQGLQFLFEYFSETQRNKGNFPGRFSGRQFSNSRSEMNVSTLELGDSALYLCASSLGGGETQYFGPGTRLLVL.

The V gene is TRBV27, the J gene TRBJ2-2; 12 bases map to TRBD2. The V gene's germline CDR1 is MNHEY and CDR2 SMNVEV (reference sequence). The CDR3 consists of 17 residues. V was pared by 6 bases and J by 0 bases, with 5 bases of the junction left unmatched. Here the CDR3 DNA reads TGTGCCAGCAGAGGTCTAGCGGGGGGGGCGAACACCGGGGAGCTGTTTTTT. Translation: CASRGLAGGANTGELFF.

This chain uses TRBV18 with TRBJ2-3, with D possibly matching TRBD1 (6 bases). Trimming took 2 bases from V and 1 from J, leaving 7 bases between them. Germline-derived CDR1 and CDR2 are KGHSH and LQKENI. This CDR3 comprises 14 residues. CDR3: CASSPWTGTDTQYF. Written as DNA, the CDR3 is TGTGCCAGCTCACCATGGACAGGCACAGATACGCAGTATTTT.

A note on this clone: This specimen includes other DNA sequences encoding the same CDR3. The chain combines TRBV12-3 or TRBV12-4 with TRBJ1-1; TRBD1 aligns across 7 bases. V was pared by 2 bases and J by 4 bases, with 1 base of the junction left unmatched. The CDR3 contains 13 residues. The CDR3 nucleotides are TGTGCCAGCAGTTTACAGGGGGGCACTGAAGCTTTCTTT. It codes for CASSLQGGTEAFF.

The chain links TRBV30 to TRBJ2-7; a possible D gene is TRBD2 (6 bases). V was clipped by 2 bases and J by 6 bases, with 17 bases between them. The CDR3 is made up of 14 amino acids. Germline V CDR1 and CDR2: GTSNPN, SVGIG (reference sequence). The CDR3 region has the DNA TGTGCCTGGAGTCTTTGGAGATTGGAGGGCGAGCAGTACTTC. It codes for CAWSLWRLEGEQYF.